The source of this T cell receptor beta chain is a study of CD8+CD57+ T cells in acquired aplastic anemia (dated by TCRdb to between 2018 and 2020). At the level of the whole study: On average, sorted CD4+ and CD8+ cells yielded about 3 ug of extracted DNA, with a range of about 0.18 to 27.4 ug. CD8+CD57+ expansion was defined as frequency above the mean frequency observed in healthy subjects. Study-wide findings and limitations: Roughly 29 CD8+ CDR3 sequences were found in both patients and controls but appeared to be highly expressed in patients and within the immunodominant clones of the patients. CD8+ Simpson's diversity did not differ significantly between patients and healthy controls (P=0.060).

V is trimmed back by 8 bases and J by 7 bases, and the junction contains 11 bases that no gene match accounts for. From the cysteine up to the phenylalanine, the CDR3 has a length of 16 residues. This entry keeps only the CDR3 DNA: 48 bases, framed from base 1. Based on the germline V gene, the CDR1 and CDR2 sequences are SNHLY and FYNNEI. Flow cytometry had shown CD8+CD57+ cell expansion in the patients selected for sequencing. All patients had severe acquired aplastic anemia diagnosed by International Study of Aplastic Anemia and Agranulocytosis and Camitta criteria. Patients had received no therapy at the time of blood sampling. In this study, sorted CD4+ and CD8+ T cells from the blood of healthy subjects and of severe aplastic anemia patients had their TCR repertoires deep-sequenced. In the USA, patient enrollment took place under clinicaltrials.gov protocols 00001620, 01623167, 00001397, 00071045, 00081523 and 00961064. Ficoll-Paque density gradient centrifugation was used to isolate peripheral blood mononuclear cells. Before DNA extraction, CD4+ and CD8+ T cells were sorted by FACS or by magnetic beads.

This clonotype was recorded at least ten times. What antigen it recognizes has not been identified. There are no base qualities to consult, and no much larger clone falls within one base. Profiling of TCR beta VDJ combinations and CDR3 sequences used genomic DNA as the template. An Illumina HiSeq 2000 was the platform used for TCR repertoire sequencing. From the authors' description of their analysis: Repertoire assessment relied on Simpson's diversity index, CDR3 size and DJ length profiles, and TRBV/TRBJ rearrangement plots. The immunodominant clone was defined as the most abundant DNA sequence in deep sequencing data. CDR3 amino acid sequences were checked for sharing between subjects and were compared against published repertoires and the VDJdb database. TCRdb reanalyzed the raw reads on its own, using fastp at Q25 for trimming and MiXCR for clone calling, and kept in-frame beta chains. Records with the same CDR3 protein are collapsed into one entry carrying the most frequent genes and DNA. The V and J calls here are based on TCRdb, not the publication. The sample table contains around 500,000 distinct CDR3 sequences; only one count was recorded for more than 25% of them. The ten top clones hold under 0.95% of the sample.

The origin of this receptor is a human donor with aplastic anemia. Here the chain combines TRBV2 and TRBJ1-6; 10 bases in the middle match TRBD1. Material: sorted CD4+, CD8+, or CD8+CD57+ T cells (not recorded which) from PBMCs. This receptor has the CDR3 CASDRDQGQGNSPLHF. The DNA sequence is TGTGCCAGCGATCGCGACCAGGGACAGGGGAATTCACCCCTCCACTTT.